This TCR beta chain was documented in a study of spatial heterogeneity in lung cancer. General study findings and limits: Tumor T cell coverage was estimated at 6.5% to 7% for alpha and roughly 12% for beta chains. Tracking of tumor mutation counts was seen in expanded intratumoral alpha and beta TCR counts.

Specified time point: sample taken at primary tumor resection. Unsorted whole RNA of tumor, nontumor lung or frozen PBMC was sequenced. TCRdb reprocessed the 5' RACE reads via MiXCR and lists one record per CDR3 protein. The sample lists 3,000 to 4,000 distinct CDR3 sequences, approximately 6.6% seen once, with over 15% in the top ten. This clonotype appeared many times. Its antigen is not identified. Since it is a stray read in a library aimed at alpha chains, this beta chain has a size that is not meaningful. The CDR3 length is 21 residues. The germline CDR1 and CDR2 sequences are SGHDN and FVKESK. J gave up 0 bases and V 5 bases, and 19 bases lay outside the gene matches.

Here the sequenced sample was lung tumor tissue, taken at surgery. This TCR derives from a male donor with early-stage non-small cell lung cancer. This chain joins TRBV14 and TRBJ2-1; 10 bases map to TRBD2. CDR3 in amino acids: CASSFPRPSSGGLSSYNEQFF. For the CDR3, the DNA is TGTGCCAGCAGCTTCCCGCGTCCGTCTAGCGGGGGACTGAGCTCCTACAATGAGCAGTTCTTC.